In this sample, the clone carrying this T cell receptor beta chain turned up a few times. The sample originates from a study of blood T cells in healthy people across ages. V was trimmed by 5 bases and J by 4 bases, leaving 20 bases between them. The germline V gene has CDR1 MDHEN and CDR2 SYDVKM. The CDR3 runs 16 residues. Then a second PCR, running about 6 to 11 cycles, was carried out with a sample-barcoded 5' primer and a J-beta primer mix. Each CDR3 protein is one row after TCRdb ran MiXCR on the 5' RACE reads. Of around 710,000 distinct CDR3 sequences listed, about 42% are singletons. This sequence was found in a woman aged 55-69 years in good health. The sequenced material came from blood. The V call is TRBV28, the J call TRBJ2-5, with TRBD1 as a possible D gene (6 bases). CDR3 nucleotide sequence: TGTGCCAGCAGTGGCTTCGAGAGGGGGAACGGAGAGACCCAGTACTTC. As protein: CASSGFERGNGETQYF.